The 22 T cell receptor beta chains below were found in one sample sequenced in a study of beta chain features in type 1 diabetes. No antigen has been identified for these receptors. Findings of the study overall: TCRB CDR3 length was moderately but significantly reduced in all four CD4+ subsets of Type 1 diabetes patients.

Sequenced material consisted of expressed TCRB transcripts (all of the isolated RNA was reverse transcribed). The table came from immunoSEQ multiplex PCR; TCRdb's copy has only in-frame clones and leaves some out. The table has hundreds of thousands of clones, over 12% seen once; the top ten hold just under 0.04%. The material sequenced was naive CD4+ T cells from blood. These receptors were collected from a man younger than 35 with type 1 diabetes.

V is TRBV29-1 and J is TRBJ1-2; 9 nucleotides match TRBD1. The CDR3 loop spans 12 amino acids. J lost 6 bases, V lost 7 bases, and 6 bases had no gene match. CDR1 and CDR2 (germline): SQVTM, ANQGSEA. CDR3: CSAYRDRDGYTF. CDR3 coding DNA: TGCAGCGCTTACCGGGACAGGGATGGCTACACCTTC.

The table lists this clone with a few counts. This chain connects TRBV7-9 to TRBJ2-1, with TRBD2 identical over 7 bases. CDR1 and CDR2 (germline): SEHNR, FQNEAQ (reference sequence). The CDR3 sequence is 13 residues long. V gave up 8 bases and J gave up 9 bases; unmatched junction bases: 10. As DNA, the CDR3 is TGTGCCAGCGCCTGGGGGGGAGGCGGTGAGCAGTTCTTC. It yields the protein CASAWGGGGEQFF. Full variable domain (remainder filled in from reference TRBV7-9 and TRBJ2-1): DTGVSQNPRHKITKRGQNVTFRCDPISEHNRLYWYRQTLGQGPEFLTYFQNEAQLEKSRLLSDRFSAERPKGSFSTLEIQRTEQGDSAMYLCASAWGGGGEQFFGPGTRLTVL.

This clone appeared a few times. The chain is built from TRBV13 and TRBJ2-2; D uncertain. Germline V lookup: CDR1 PRHDT, CDR2 FYEKMQ (reference sequence). The CDR3 is made up of 13 amino acids. Trimming cost V 4 bases and J 5 bases, with 8 bases left between them. The CDR3 reads CASSSLETGELFF. The DNA of the CDR3 is TGTGCCAGCAGCTCCCTAGAGACCGGGGAGCTGTTTTTT.

This clone was seen only a few times. This sequence joins TRBV5-1 and TRBJ2-5, with unresolved D. The V end was cut by 2 bases, the J end by 2 bases, with 10 bases between. This CDR3 region has 14 residues. Germline V CDR1 and CDR2: SGHRS, YFSETQ. The CDR3 DNA is TGCGCCAGCAGCTTCGGGCCCCCACAAGAGACCCAGTACTTC. This translates into CASSFGPPQETQYF.

This clone has just a few counts. The chain is built from TRBV29-1 and TRBJ1-1, with 7 positions matching TRBD1. J was trimmed by 1 base and V by 5 bases; bases with no gene match: 4. The CDR3 extends over 13 amino acids. Germline CDR1 SQVTM, CDR2 ANQGSEA. The CDR3 nucleotides read TGCAGCGTTACCCGGGACAGGAACACTGAAGCTTTCTTT. Protein sequence: CSVTRDRNTEAFF.

The chain couples TRBV25-1 to TRBJ1-1, with unresolved D. The CDR3 covers 12 residues. V was trimmed by 5 bases and J by 2 bases, leaving 6 bases between them. In germline, CDR1 is MGHDK, CDR2 SYGVNS. CDR3 nucleotide sequence: TGTGCCAGCAGTCCACAAAACACTGAAGCTTTCTTT. It specifies CASSPQNTEAFF.

V and J are TRBV30 and TRBJ2-2; 10 nucleotides agree with TRBD1. This CDR3 contains 15 residues. V lost 0 bases, J lost 6 bases, and 4 bases stayed unmatched. Germline V gene data show CDR1 as GTSNPN and CDR2 as SVGIG (reference sequence). For the CDR3, the DNA is TGTGCCTGGAGTGTCCCCGGGACAGGGGCCGGGGAGCTGTTTTTT. Translation: CAWSVPGTGAGELFF.

This CDR3 reads CASSFGRGNEQYF. CDR3 DNA sequence: TGTGCCAGCAGCTTTGGCAGGGGCAACGAGCAGTACTTC. This chain connects TRBV5-6 to TRBJ2-7; TRBD1 might be the D (6 bases). The CDR3 totals 13 residues. Germline V lookup: CDR1 SGHDT, CDR2 YYEEEE. V lost 2 bases, J lost 5 bases, and 11 bases lay in between. Based on the CDR3 plus reference TRBV5-6 and TRBJ2-7, the full variable domain is DAGVTQSPTHLIKTRGQQVTLRCSPKSGHDTVSWYQQALGQGPQFIFQYYEEEERQRGNFPDRFSGHQFPNYSSELNVNALLLGDSALYLCASSFGRGNEQYFGPGTRLTVT.

This clone occurred a few times. V and J are TRBV7-2 and TRBJ1-2, with 8 nucleotides matching TRBD1. CDR1 SGHTA and CDR2 FQGNSA come from the germline V gene. CDR3 size: 15 residues. V lost 0 bases to trimming and J lost 5 bases; unmatched junction nucleotides: 5. The CDR3 DNA reads TGTGCCAGCAGCTTAGCCGGGACAGGAGTTTATGGCTACACCTTC. This encodes CASSLAGTGVYGYTF. The entire variable domain, with the rest obtained from reference TRBV7-2 and TRBJ1-2, is as follows: GAGVSQSPSNKVTEKGKDVELRCDPISGHTALYWYRQSLGQGLEFLIYFQGNSAPDKSGLPSDRFSAERTGGSVSTLTIQRTQQEDSAVYLCASSLAGTGVYGYTFGSGTRLTVV.

In this sample, this clone turned up a few times. This chain links TRBV6-1 with TRBJ2-1; 14 nucleotides align to TRBD2. Looked up from germline, CDR1 is MNHNS and CDR2 is SASEGT. The CDR3 sequence is 15 residues long. Trimming at V came to 4 bases and at J to 9 bases, leaving 5 bases not matched to a gene. CDR3 protein: CASSALGTSGSEQFF. The CDR3 nucleotides read TGTGCCAGCAGTGCCCTAGGGACTAGCGGGAGTGAGCAGTTCTTC.

The chain uses TRBV21-1 and TRBJ1-1. TRBV21-1 is deemed a pseudogene. The CDR3 spans 8 residues. DNA for the CDR3: TGTGCCAGCAGCCTTGGACGGTTT. Its translation: CASSLGRF.

This clone has just a few counts. The genes are TRBV28 and TRBJ2-6; D not certain. CDR3 length: 15 amino acids. Trimming left V 2 bases short and J 0 bases short, with 5 bases between. CDR1 and CDR2 from the germline V gene are MDHEN and SYDVKM. CDR3 bases: TGTGCCAGCAGTTTACCCGACTCTGGGGCCAACGTCCTGACTTTC. This codes for CASSLPDSGANVLTF.

There are a few counts of this clone. The chain is built from TRBV5-1 and TRBJ2-1; the D is unclear. Germline V gives CDR1 SGHRS, CDR2 YFSETQ. The CDR3 totals 14 residues. The V end was cut by 1 base, the J end by 8 bases, with 13 bases between. CDR3 coding DNA: TGCGCCAGCAGCTTGCAGCAAGTAGCCGATGAGCAGTTCTTC. Its translation: CASSLQQVADEQFF.

The chain employs TRBV11-2 and TRBJ2-5, with 16 positions matching TRBD2. This CDR3 spans 18 amino acids. J was trimmed by 0 bases and V by 5 bases; bases with no gene match: 6. Germline lookup yields CDR1 SGHAT and CDR2 FQNNGV. The CDR3, as DNA: TGTGCCAGCAGCCCCGGGACTAGCGGGGGGGTGTACCAAGAGACCCAGTACTTC. Translation: CASSPGTSGGVYQETQYF.

The sample holds a few counts of this clone. The chain has TRBV2 and TRBJ1-3; 10 bases are shared with TRBD1. The CDR3 spans 15 residues. V gave up 5 bases and J gave up 7 bases; unmatched junction bases: 8. Germline V gene data show CDR1 as SNHLY and CDR2 as FYNNEI. This chain's CDR3 is CASSTQGQGLNTIYF. CDR3 bases: TGTGCCAGCAGTACCCAGGGACAGGGGCTCAACACCATATATTTT.

The chain joins TRBV7-2 to TRBJ2-1; 11 bases align to TRBD2. The trim removed 5 bases at V and 7 bases at J, leaving 4 bases unmatched. CDR1 is SGHTA and CDR2 is FQGNSA in the germline V gene. This CDR3 region has 14 residues. The CDR3 region is CASSPGLAVNEQFF. In DNA, the CDR3 is TGTGCCAGCAGCCCGGGACTAGCGGTGAATGAGCAGTTCTTC.

The J gene is TRBJ1-2, the V gene TRBV27; TRBD1 matches at 11 bases. CDR3 length: 15 amino acids. The germline V gene encodes CDR1 MNHEY and CDR2 SMNVEV (reference sequence). V was pared by 4 bases and J by 2 bases, with 3 bases of the junction left unmatched. The CDR3 loop is CASSYRTGGNYGYTF. CDR3 DNA: TGTGCCAGCAGTTACAGGACAGGGGGCAACTATGGCTACACCTTC.

This clone was picked up a small number of times. The chain is built from TRBV29-1 and TRBJ1-2; D is undetermined. The CDR3 consists of 13 residues. Germline CDR1 reads SQVTM; CDR2 reads ANQGSEA. V lost 0 bases and J lost 4, with 9 bases in between. The CDR3 DNA reads TGCAGCGTTGAAGATCTCCCGGCCTATGGCTACACCTTC. It specifies CSVEDLPAYGYTF.

The chain couples TRBV6-5 to TRBJ2-7; TRBD1 matches 7 bases. The V and J ends lost 5 bases and 3 bases, in that order; junction bases with no gene match: 10. CDR1 and CDR2 from the germline V gene are MNHEY and SVGAGI. This CDR3 has 15 amino acids. CDR3 sequence (DNA): TGTGCCAGCAGTACGACAGGGCTGCCCTTCTACGAGCAGTACTTC. Translated, it gives CASSTTGLPFYEQYF.

The chain is built from TRBV14 and TRBJ1-4; D may be TRBD1 (6 bases). Trimming shortened V by 3 bases and J by 8 bases, and 7 bases separated the two germline ends. The CDR3 has 12 residues. The V gene's germline CDR1 is SGHDN and CDR2 FVKESK. The CDR3 loop is CASSQGAEKLFF. DNA for the CDR3: TGTGCCAGCAGCCAGGGGGCGGAAAAACTGTTTTTT.

The chain has TRBV18 and TRBJ2-7; D is possibly TRBD1 or TRBD2 (5 bases each). V lost 7 bases and J lost 6, with 16 bases in between. In germline, CDR1 is KGHSH, CDR2 LQKENI. The CDR3 extends over 13 amino acids. The CDR3: CASFRDPNGEQYF. The CDR3 DNA sequence: TGTGCCAGCTTCCGGGACCCCAATGGCGAGCAGTACTTC. The whole variable domain, filled in from reference TRBV18 and TRBJ2-7, reads NAGVMQNPRHLVRRRGQEARLRCSPMKGHSHVYWYRQLPEEGLKFMVYLQKENIIDESGMPKERFSAEFPKEGPSILRIQQVVRGDSAAYFCASFRDPNGEQYFGPGTRLTVT.

The rearrangement joins TRBV7-9 to TRBJ2-6; D may be TRBD1 (6 bases). Germline CDR1 SEHNR, CDR2 FQNEAQ (reference sequence). CDR3 length: 16 residues. Trimming stripped 2 bases from V and 2 bases from J, with 10 bases between. The CDR3 is CASSLRPGAGANVLTF. DNA of the CDR3: TGTGCCAGCAGCTTAAGGCCAGGGGCTGGGGCCAACGTCCTGACTTTC.